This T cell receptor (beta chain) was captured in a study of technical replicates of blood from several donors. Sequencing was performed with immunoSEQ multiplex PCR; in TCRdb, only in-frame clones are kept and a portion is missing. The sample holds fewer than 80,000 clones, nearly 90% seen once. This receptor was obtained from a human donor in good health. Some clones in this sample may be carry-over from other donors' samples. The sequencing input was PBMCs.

CDR3 DNA: TGTGCCAGCAGCTCTCCGGGACAGGGGGCCAGGGAGCTGTTTTTT. Encoded protein: CASSSPGQGARELFF. V is TRBV5-5 and J is TRBJ2-2; 12 positions agree with TRBD1. The CDR3 contains 15 residues. The V gene's germline CDR1 is SGHKS and CDR2 YYEKEE (reference sequence). Unmatched junction bases numbered 6, after V lost 3 bases and J lost 9 bases.